The entry below describes one T cell receptor (beta chain). This record comes from a study of identical twins. cDNA molecules carried unique molecular identifiers, and template switching added a universal primer site. TCRdb reprocessed the 5' RACE reads with MiXCR, giving one entry per CDR3 protein. The sample includes roughly 250,000 distinct CDR3 sequences, more than 12% of them seen just once. The germline gives CDR1 LGHNA, CDR2 YSLEER. The V gene end was trimmed by 4 bases and the J gene end by 7 bases; junction bases not matched to a gene: 11. There are 16 residues in the CDR3. This TCR derives from a woman under 30 in good health. Sequenced: memory (CD45RO+) T cells sorted from blood. V usage is TRBV4-3 and J usage is TRBJ2-2; 8 bases align to TRBD2. CDR3 sequence: CASSPRGAGDVGELFF. CDR3 nucleotide sequence: TGCGCCAGCAGCCCCCGGGGAGCGGGAGACGTCGGGGAGCTGTTTTTT.